The sample holds a few counts of the clone carrying this T cell receptor (beta chain). The record originates from a study of early T cells in non-severe SARS-CoV-2 infection. TCRdb analysed the 5' RACE reads with MiXCR anew, one entry per CDR3 protein. The sample lists 100,000 to 150,000 distinct CDR3 sequences; about 16% were seen once. Germline V gives CDR1 LGHDT, CDR2 YNNKEL (reference sequence). This CDR3 contains 18 residues. V trimming: 0 bases; J trimming: 0 bases; junction bases outside the gene matches: 8. Sequencing used whole blood. This rearrangement joins TRBV3-1 to TRBJ1-3; 7 bases agree with TRBD1. The source of this sequence is an adult who was a healthcare worker with PCR-confirmed SARS-CoV-2 infection or an uninfected control (not recorded which). This chain's CDR3 is CASSQDGIGTVSGNTIYF. CDR3 nucleotide sequence: TGTGCCAGCAGCCAAGATGGGATAGGGACAGTCTCTGGAAACACCATATATTTT.